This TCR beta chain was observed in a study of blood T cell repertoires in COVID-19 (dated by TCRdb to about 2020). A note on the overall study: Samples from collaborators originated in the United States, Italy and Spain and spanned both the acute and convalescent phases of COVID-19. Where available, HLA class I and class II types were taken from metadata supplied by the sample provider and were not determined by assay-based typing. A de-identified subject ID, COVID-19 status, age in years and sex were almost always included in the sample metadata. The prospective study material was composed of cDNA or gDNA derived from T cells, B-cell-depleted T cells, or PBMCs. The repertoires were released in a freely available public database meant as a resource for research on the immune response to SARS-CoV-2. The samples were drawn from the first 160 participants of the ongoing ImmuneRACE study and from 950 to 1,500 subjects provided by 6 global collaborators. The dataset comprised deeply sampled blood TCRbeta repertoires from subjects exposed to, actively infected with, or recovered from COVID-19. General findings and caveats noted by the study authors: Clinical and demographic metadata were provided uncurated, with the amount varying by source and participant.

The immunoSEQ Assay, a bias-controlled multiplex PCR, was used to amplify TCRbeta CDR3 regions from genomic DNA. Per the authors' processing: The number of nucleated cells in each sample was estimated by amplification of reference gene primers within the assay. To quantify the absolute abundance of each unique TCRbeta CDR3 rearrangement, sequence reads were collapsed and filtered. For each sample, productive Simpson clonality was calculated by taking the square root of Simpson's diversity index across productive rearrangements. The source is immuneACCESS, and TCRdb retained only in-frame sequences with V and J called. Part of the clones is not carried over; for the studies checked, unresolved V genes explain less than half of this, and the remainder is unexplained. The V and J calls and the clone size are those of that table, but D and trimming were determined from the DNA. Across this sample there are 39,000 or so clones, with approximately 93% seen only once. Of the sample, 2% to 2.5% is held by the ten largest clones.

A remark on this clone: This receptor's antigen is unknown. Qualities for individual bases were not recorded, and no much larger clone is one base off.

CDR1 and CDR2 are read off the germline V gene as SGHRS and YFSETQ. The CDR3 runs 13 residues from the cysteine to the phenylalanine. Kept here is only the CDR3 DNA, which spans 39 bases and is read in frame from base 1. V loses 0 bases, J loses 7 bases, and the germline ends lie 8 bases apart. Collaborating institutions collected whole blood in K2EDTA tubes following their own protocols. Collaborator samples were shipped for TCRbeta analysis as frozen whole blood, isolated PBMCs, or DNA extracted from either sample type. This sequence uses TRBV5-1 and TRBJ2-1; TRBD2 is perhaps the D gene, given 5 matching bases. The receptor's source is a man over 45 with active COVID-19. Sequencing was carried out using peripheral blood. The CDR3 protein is CASSLETMNEQFF. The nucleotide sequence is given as TGCGCCAGCAGCTTGGAGACTATGAATGAGCAGTTCTTC.